The sequence of this T cell receptor beta chain was determined in a study of blood T cells in healthy people across ages (dated by TCRdb to between 2015 and 2016). For the wider study: In model experiments, template switching captured about one uniquely barcoded TCR beta cDNA molecule for every two T cells. Using deep sequencing normalized with unique cDNA molecular identifiers, the study measured how TCR beta repertoire diversity changes with age. The donors were split into four age groups: young (average roughly 15 years), middle-aged (more than 35), aged (approximately 59) and long-lived (roughly 86). Donors of different ages were randomly distributed across sequencing lanes to avoid experimental bias. The study analyzed two additional independent replicas of 1 million unique cDNA reads from the same blood draw for two donors, one aged 18 to 29 and one aged 80 or older.

The germline V and J ends show losses of 5 bases and 4 bases respectively, and no gene match explains 11 bases of the junction. The CDR3 contains 15 residues, cysteine and phenylalanine counted. Kept here is only the CDR3 DNA, which spans 45 bases and is read in frame from base 1. Sequences DFQATT (CDR1) and SNEGSKA (CDR2) are obtained from the germline V gene (reference sequence). The full study reports these points: Because donor CMV infection status was unknown, age-related changes in expanded clonotypes were potentially confounded. Total diversity estimates from one million sequenced T cells were considered lower bounds and underestimates. Observed TCR beta diversity per million T cells fell roughly linearly with age, and a significant reduction was already apparent by age approximately 41. Observed TCR beta diversity correlated strongly with the percentage of naive T cells measured by flow cytometry. Compared with the aged group, the long-lived group had more naive CD4+ T cells, fewer expanded clones and increased TCR diversity, a pattern suggesting age selection. Bulk unsorted PBMC profiling prevented conclusive comparison of naive and antigen-experienced compartments.

Systemically healthy Caucasian individuals from Russia, some 38 in total and aged roughly 6 to 90 years, were included as donors. Each donor gave ten milliliters of peripheral blood, collected into EDTA-treated Vacutainer tubes. Ficoll-Paque density-gradient centrifugation was used to isolate PBMCs, with at least 6.5 million per sample. Total RNA was extracted from PBMCs with Trizol reagent, with at least 6 micrograms obtained per sample. The percentages of naive CD45RAhigh/CD27high T cells were determined by flow cytometry on a PBMC aliquot from every donor. Library preparation was by 5' RACE. Sequencing instrument: Illumina HiSeq 2500. The second PCR ran for about 7 to 11 cycles and used a J-beta primer mix along with a sample-barcoded 5' primer. A unique molecular identifier was introduced onto each TCR beta cDNA molecule by a template-switch 5' adaptor carrying 12 random nucleotides. At least 3 million CDR3-containing paired-end reads were obtained from each sample. The Mint cDNA synthesis kit, primed by a TRBC-specific oligonucleotide, was used to synthesize first-strand cDNA from all RNA. Following uracil-DNA glycosylase treatment, a first 18-cycle PCR with universal primers M1SS and BC2_uni_R was performed on all cDNA. For the original study's pipeline: Normalization of each sample was performed by random selection of 1 million high-quality reads, each carrying a distinct molecular identifier. Reads with shared molecular identifiers were discarded instead of being binned into consensus sequences. CDR3 identification, clonotype clustering and error correction used MiTCR with a Q25 quality threshold and the strictest error-elimination algorithm. Lower-bound total TCR beta diversity was estimated with a nonparametric unseen species model using Euler transformation. TCRdb took the public reads, trimmed them with fastp at Q25, ran MiXCR for clone calling and kept in-frame beta chains. Merged by CDR3 protein, the rows form single entries marked with the most common genes and DNA. These V and J calls originate from TCRdb's pipeline instead of the authors' own analysis. The sample table records about 770,000 distinct CDR3 sequences; 44% of these occur just once. About a fifth of the sample goes to the ten largest clones.

Only a few counts were recorded for this clonotype. What antigen it recognizes has not been identified. No clone much larger than this one lies a single base away; base qualities are absent. This chain joins TRBV20-1 to TRBJ2-5; TRBD2 matches 9 bases in the middle. The receptor's source is a man between 60 and 70 years old in good health. The sample comprised blood. The base sequence is TGCAGTGCTCGAATAGGCGGGGGGGCCGCAGAGACCCAGTACTTC. Its coded protein is CSARIGGGAAETQYF.